Listed here are 30 T cell receptor beta chains from one sample, sequenced in a study of T cell repertoires in cytomegalovirus infection. A single record per CDR3 protein comes from TCRdb applying MiXCR to the reads. This sample carries 100,000 or so distinct CDR3 sequences, about 25% of them seen once, and the ten largest clones take around 42%. The specimen sequenced was CD8+ T cells from PBMCs. These receptors all come from a human donor in good health (CMV status not recorded). Some clones in this sample may be carry-over from other donors' samples.

The rearrangement joins TRBV6-2 or TRBV6-3 to TRBJ1-1; D unresolved. The V end was cut by 8 bases, the J end by 4 bases, with 11 bases between. CDR1 is MNHEY, CDR2 SVGEGT, per germline. This CDR3 region has 12 residues. The CDR3 DNA follows: TGTGCCAGCTTTAGGAGGAGCACTGAAGCTTTCTTT. It codes for CASFRRSTEAFF.

The chain uses TRBV7-8 and TRBJ2-5; D unclear. Germline CDR1 SGHVS, CDR2 FQNEAQ. The CDR3 is 12 residues long. The V and J ends lost 5 bases and 4 bases respectively, with 8 bases between them. The CDR3 region is CASSQRGETQYF. DNA of the CDR3: TGTGCCAGCAGCCAACGTGGAGAGACCCAGTACTTC.

This clonotype was counted ten times or more. CDR3 sequence reads: CASSLVGLDRGVYQPQHF. CDR3 bases: TGTGCCAGCAGCTTAGTGGGGTTGGACAGGGGCGTTTATCAGCCCCAGCATTTT. The chain couples TRBV7-9 to TRBJ1-5; TRBD1 matches at 9 bases. V lost 1 base, J lost 5 bases, and 12 bases stayed unmatched. Per the germline V gene, CDR1 is SEHNR and CDR2 is FQNEAQ (reference sequence). CDR3 size: 18 residues. Based on the CDR3 plus reference TRBV7-9 and TRBJ1-5, the full variable domain is DTGVSQNPRHKITKRGQNVTFRCDPISEHNRLYWYRQTLGQGPEFLTYFQNEAQLEKSRLLSDRFSAERPKGSFSTLEIQRTEQGDSAMYLCASSLVGLDRGVYQPQHFGDGTRLSIL.

This clonotype was picked up a small number of times. V usage is TRBV29-1 and J usage is TRBJ2-5; D unclear. The germline V and J ends were trimmed by 3 bases and 5 bases, with 13 bases remaining between them. The CDR3 runs 13 residues. Germline values: CDR1 SQVTM, CDR2 ANQGSEA. The CDR3 reads CSVDRSPGETQYF. CDR3 coding DNA: TGCAGCGTTGATCGGTCCCCCGGGGAGACCCAGTACTTC.

The chain links TRBV7-9 to TRBJ2-1; D may be TRBD1 or TRBD2 (5 bases each). CDR1 and CDR2 (germline): SEHNR, FQNEAQ (reference sequence). The germline V and J ends were trimmed by 5 bases and 0 bases, with 11 bases remaining between them. The CDR3 contains 15 residues. The CDR3 DNA is TGTGCCAGCAGCCCCCCTGGGGGCTCCTACAATGAGCAGTTCTTC. Translation gives CASSPPGGSYNEQFF.

The chain employs TRBV28 and TRBJ1-2; the D is unclear. Trimming cost V 5 bases and J 3 bases, with 10 bases left between them. The CDR3 contains 13 residues. Germline assignment: CDR1 MDHEN and CDR2 SYDVKM. The CDR3 protein is CASSKGNDYGYTF. The CDR3 nucleotides are TGTGCCAGCAGTAAAGGGAATGACTATGGCTACACCTTC.

This clonotype has a handful of counts. The chain carries TRBV27 and TRBJ2-3; 11 nucleotides agree with TRBD2. Losses at the gene ends were 6 bases for V and 2 bases for J; bases not matched to a gene: 10. CDR3 length: 17 amino acids. CDR1 MNHEY and CDR2 SMNVEV come from the germline V gene (reference sequence). The CDR3 spells CASSNPRLAGPTDTQYF. Here the CDR3 DNA reads TGTGCCAGCAGCAACCCACGACTAGCGGGGCCCACAGATACGCAGTATTTT.

V gene TRBV7-9 combines with J gene TRBJ2-7, with 12 positions matching TRBD1. The CDR3 contains 16 residues. J gave up 6 bases and V 3 bases, and 9 bases lay outside the gene matches. Germline CDR1 SEHNR, CDR2 FQNEAQ (reference sequence). The CDR3 DNA is TGTGCCAGCAGCTTGGGACCGGGACAGGGGGCGTCCGAGCAGTACTTC. It specifies CASSLGPGQGASEQYF. The full variable domain, in which reference TRBV7-9 and TRBJ2-7 provide the parts outside the CDR3, is DTGVSQNPRHKITKRGQNVTFRCDPISEHNRLYWYRQTLGQGPEFLTYFQNEAQLEKSRLLSDRFSAERPKGSFSTLEIQRTEQGDSAMYLCASSLGPGQGASEQYFGPGTRLTVT.

This clonotype was observed a handful of times. The chain joins TRBV28 to TRBJ1-5, with D unclear. Trimming removed 3 bases from V and 0 bases from J, with 6 bases in between. The CDR3 has 14 amino acids. Germline CDR1 is MDHEN and CDR2 is SYDVKM. CDR3 nucleotides: TGTGCCAGCAGTTTGATTAGTAGCAATCAGCCCCAGCATTTT. Amino acid sequence: CASSLISSNQPQHF.

The sample holds a few counts of this clonotype. V is TRBV4-3 and J is TRBJ1-1; D remains ambiguous. Between the trimmed V and J ends, which lost 4 bases and 2 bases, there was a span of 8 bases. CDR1 is LGHNA and CDR2 is YSLEER in the germline V gene. The CDR3 sequence is 13 residues long. The CDR3 protein is CASSRGPNTEAFF. Here the CDR3 DNA reads TGCGCCAGCAGCCGAGGACCTAACACTGAAGCTTTCTTT.

Only one count was recorded for this clonotype. The chain links TRBV6-2 or TRBV6-3 to TRBJ2-1; D perhaps matches TRBD2 (5 bases). Trimming removed 5 bases at V and 6 bases at J, with 11 bases between. This CDR3 has 13 amino acids. Per germline, CDR1 MNHEY and CDR2 SVGEGT. The CDR3 here is CASSRSSLNEQFF. The CDR3 DNA sequence: TGTGCCAGCAGTCGCTCTAGCCTCAATGAGCAGTTCTTC.

This clonotype was detected ten times or more. The rearrangement joins TRBV7-2 to TRBJ2-3; TRBD2 aligns across 8 bases. CDR1 SGHTA and CDR2 FQGNSA come from the germline V gene. This CDR3 spans 14 amino acids. V shed 6 bases and J 4 bases; nucleotides not matched to a gene: 6. As DNA, the CDR3 is TGTGCCAGCAGGGCTATGCGGGAGGCAGATACGCAGTATTTT. It translates to CASRAMREADTQYF.

The chain recombines TRBV5-1 with TRBJ1-4; no reliable D call. V was trimmed by 0 bases and J by 6 bases, leaving 15 bases between them. CDR1 is SGHRS and CDR2 is YFSETQ in the germline V gene. The CDR3 has 16 residues. CDR3 sequence: CASSLGSDHLDEKLFF. DNA of the CDR3: TGCGCCAGCAGCTTGGGCTCCGATCACTTGGATGAAAAACTGTTTTTT.

The CDR3 sequence: CASSQEGMDDEQFF. CDR3 DNA: TGTGCCAGCAGCCAAGAGGGGATGGACGATGAGCAGTTCTTC. The rearrangement joins TRBV3-1 to TRBJ2-1; unclear D gene. CDR1 LGHDT and CDR2 YNNKEL come from the germline V gene (reference sequence). V lost 0 bases and J lost 8, with 11 bases in between. The CDR3 is 14 residues long.

The sample holds many counts of this clonotype. The chain is built from TRBV7-6 and TRBJ2-4; 9 bases agree with TRBD2. The CDR3 sequence is 16 residues long. From germline, CDR1 is SGHVS and CDR2 FNYEAQ. J gave up 0 bases and V 5 bases, and 5 bases lay outside the gene matches. The CDR3, as DNA: TGTGCCAGCAGCCCAAATAGCGGGAGAGCCAAAAACATTCAGTACTTC. It translates to CASSPNSGRAKNIQYF. The whole variable domain, filled in from reference TRBV7-6 and TRBJ2-4, reads GAGVSQSPRYKVTKRGQDVALRCDPISGHVSLYWYRQALGQGPEFLTYFNYEAQQDKSGLPNDRFSAERPEGSISTLTIQRTEQRDSAMYRCASSPNSGRAKNIQYFGAGTRLSVL.

In this sample, this clonotype turned up many times. This sequence joins TRBV4-1 and TRBJ1-1; D remains ambiguous. Germline assignment: CDR1 MGHRA and CDR2 YSYEKL. The CDR3 length is 15 residues. Trimming left V 0 bases short and J 3 bases short, with 11 bases between. CDR3 bases: TGCGCCAGCAGCCAAGATCCGTCTGATCACACTGAAGCTTTCTTT. Translation gives CASSQDPSDHTEAFF.

This clonotype was picked up a small number of times. The chain links TRBV11-2 to TRBJ2-7, with a possible D match to TRBD1 (5 bases). This CDR3 is built from 15 residues. V was cut by 5 bases and J by 4 bases, with 18 bases left in between. Germline V gene sequence: CDR1 SGHAT, CDR2 FQNNGV. The CDR3 DNA reads TGTGCCAGCAGCCTCACCCAGGGCCTTTATTACGAGCAGTACTTC. Translated: CASSLTQGLYYEQYF.

V usage is TRBV30 and J usage is TRBJ2-1; D is perhaps TRBD1 or TRBD2 (6 bases each). The length of the CDR3 is 12 residues. Germline values: CDR1 GTSNPN, CDR2 SVGIG (reference sequence). Between the trimmed V and J ends, which lost 3 bases and 8 bases, there was a span of 11 bases. CDR3 amino acids: CAWSLGGYEQFF. The CDR3 DNA sequence: TGTGCCTGGAGCCTAGGGGGGTATGAGCAGTTCTTC.

This clonotype was detected only once. Germline and junction disagree at one end, which may indicate a read error. The rearrangement joins TRBV6-2 or TRBV6-3 to TRBJ2-5; D might be TRBD2 (5 bases). CDR1 and CDR2 (germline): MNHEY, SVGEGT. CDR3 length: 12 residues. The CDR3 reads CVSRGLQETQYF. The CDR3 DNA sequence: TGTGTCAGCAGAGGACTTCAAGAGACCCAGTACTTC.

This clonotype showed up just a few times. This chain joins TRBV12-3 or TRBV12-4 and TRBJ2-5, with D perhaps TRBD1 or TRBD2 (6 bases each). CDR3 length: 14 residues. Trimming took 7 bases from V and 4 from J, leaving 16 bases between them. DNA of the CDR3: TGTGCCAGCAATCTCGGTGGGGGGCGAGAGACCCAGTACTTC. Translating gives CASNLGGGRETQYF.

The chain is built from TRBV6-9 and TRBJ1-5; 9 bases are a match to TRBD1. CDR1 is MNHGY and CDR2 is SVAAGI in the germline V gene. The CDR3 has 17 amino acids. V was pared by 6 bases and J by 0 bases, with 9 bases of the junction left unmatched. The CDR3 reads CASRTRDREYSNQPQHF. The CDR3 DNA follows: TGTGCCAGCAGAACGCGGGACAGGGAATATAGCAATCAGCCCCAGCATTTT.

The sample holds many counts of this clonotype. The V gene is TRBV7-9, the J gene TRBJ2-1, with D unclear. V was pared by 8 bases and J by 6 bases, with 5 bases between. This CDR3 has 10 amino acids. Per the germline V gene, CDR1 is SEHNR and CDR2 is FQNEAQ (reference sequence). CDR3 loop: CASASNEQFF. The CDR3 region has the DNA TGTGCCAGCGCTTCCAATGAGCAGTTCTTC.

Many counts were recorded for this clonotype. J is TRBJ2-6 and V is TRBV6-2 or TRBV6-3; no definite D call. V was trimmed by 6 bases and J by 0 bases, leaving 15 bases between them. Per the germline V gene, CDR1 is MNHEY and CDR2 is SVGEGT. The CDR3 is 17 residues long. The CDR3: CASRSWDIGSGANVLTF. In DNA, the CDR3 is TGTGCCAGCAGATCATGGGATATAGGCTCTGGGGCCAACGTCCTGACTTTC.

There are a few counts of this clonotype. The chain employs TRBV12-3 or TRBV12-4 and TRBJ2-1, with D possibly being TRBD1 (5 bases). This CDR3 region has 16 residues. Between the trimmed V and J ends, which lost 7 bases and 5 bases, there was a span of 21 bases. CDR3 bases: TGTGCCAGCAACACCCGCAGGGAATCTTCCCACAATGAGCAGTTCTTC. Its protein product is CASNTRRESSHNEQFF.

Only a few counts were recorded for this clonotype. The V gene is TRBV6-1, the J gene TRBJ2-3; 8 bases are a match to TRBD1. V dropped 7 bases and J dropped 3; count of bases not matched to a gene: 9. This CDR3 is 15 amino acids long. Germline CDR1 and CDR2: MNHNS and SASEGT. The CDR3 DNA follows: TGTGCCAGCACCTACTTACAGGGGGGAACAGATACGCAGTATTTT. Its translation: CASTYLQGGTDTQYF.

A remark on this clonotype: A read error may explain this, as a much larger clone is one base away. The rearrangement links TRBV7-9 to TRBJ1-2; D gene unclear. The germline CDR1 and CDR2 sequences are SEHNR and FQNEAQ (reference sequence). There are 15 residues in the CDR3. With 5 bases removed from V and 8 bases from J, the gap between germline ends came to 21 bases. DNA of the CDR3: TGTGCCAGCAGCACAAGAGGGATACCGAGGGAAGGCTACACCTTC. Translating it yields CASSTRGIPREGYTF. The whole variable domain, filled in from reference TRBV7-9 and TRBJ1-2, reads DTGVSQNPRHKITKRGQNVTFRCDPISEHNRLYWYRQTLGQGPEFLTYFQNEAQLEKSRLLSDRFSAERPKGSFSTLEIQRTEQGDSAMYLCASSTRGIPREGYTFGSGTRLTVV.

This clonotype was seen only once. A single base separates this from a much larger clone, so it may be a read error. The rearrangement uses TRBV7-8 and TRBJ2-1, with D unclear. The CDR3 totals 15 residues. Germline V lookup: CDR1 SGHVS, CDR2 FQNEAQ. The CDR3 DNA sequence: TGTGCCAACAGCCCGACTCAGAGCTCCTACAATGAGCAGTTCTTC. As protein: CANSPTQSSYNEQFF.

This clonotype has just a few counts. The chain combines TRBV12-3 or TRBV12-4 with TRBJ1-1, with 8 bases that match TRBD1. V trimming: 4 bases; J trimming: 1 base; junction bases outside the gene matches: 11. The CDR3 is 17 amino acids. Written as DNA, the CDR3 is TGTGCCAGCAGTTCAGTTAGACCGGACAGGGAGAACACTGAAGCTTTCTTT. Translation gives CASSSVRPDRENTEAFF.

This clonotype appeared a few times. The chain carries TRBV30 and TRBJ2-7; D possibly corresponds to TRBD2 (6 bases). The length of the CDR3 is 14 residues. CDR1 and CDR2 from the germline V gene are GTSNPN and SVGIG (reference sequence). Trimming stripped 3 bases from V and 6 bases from J, with 18 bases between. CDR3 in DNA: TGTGCCTGGAGGGGGAGTGGGGGGAGAGTCGAGCAGTACTTC. Protein sequence: CAWRGSGGRVEQYF.

The chain joins TRBV7-6 to TRBJ1-2; possibly TRBD1 for D (5 bases). The germline CDR1 and CDR2 sequences are SGHVS and FNYEAQ. The CDR3 is 14 residues long. Trimming shortened V by 5 bases and J by 6 bases, and 16 bases separated the two germline ends. The CDR3 nucleotides read TGTGCCAGCAGCCCAGGACTGCGGGGGGATGGCTACACCTTC. Protein sequence: CASSPGLRGDGYTF.